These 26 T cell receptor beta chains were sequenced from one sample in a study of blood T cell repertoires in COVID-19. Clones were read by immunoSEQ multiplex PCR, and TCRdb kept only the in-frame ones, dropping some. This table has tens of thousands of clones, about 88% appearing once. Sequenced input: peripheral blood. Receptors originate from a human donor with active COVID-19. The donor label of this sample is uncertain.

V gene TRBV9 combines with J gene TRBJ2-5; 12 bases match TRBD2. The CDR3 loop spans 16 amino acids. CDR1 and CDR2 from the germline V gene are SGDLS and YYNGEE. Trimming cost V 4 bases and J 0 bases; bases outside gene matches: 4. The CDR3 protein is CASSPRLAGDQETQYF. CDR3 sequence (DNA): TGTGCCAGCAGCCCGCGACTAGCGGGGGACCAAGAGACCCAGTACTTC. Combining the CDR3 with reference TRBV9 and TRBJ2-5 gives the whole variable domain DSGVTQTPKHLITATGQRVTLRCSPRSGDLSVYWYQQSLDQGLQFLIQYYNGEERAKGNILERFSAQQFPDLHSELNLSSLELGDSALYFCASSPRLAGDQETQYFGPGTRLLVL.

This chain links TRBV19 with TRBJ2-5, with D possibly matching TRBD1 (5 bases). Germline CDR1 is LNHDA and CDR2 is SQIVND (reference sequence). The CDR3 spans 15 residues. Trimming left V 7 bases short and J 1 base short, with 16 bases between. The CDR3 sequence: CASKDGQGVQETQYF. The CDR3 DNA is TGTGCCAGTAAAGACGGGCAGGGCGTCCAAGAGACCCAGTACTTC.

The CDR3 is CASSPGGIQTSYEQYF. The CDR3 nucleotides are TGCGCCAGCAGCCCGGGGGGGATACAGACCTCCTACGAGCAGTACTTC. The rearrangement joins TRBV5-1 to TRBJ2-7; 8 bases match TRBD2. The ends lost 4 bases at V and 0 bases at J; junction bases unmatched: 9. The CDR3 extends over 16 amino acids. Germline lookup yields CDR1 SGHRS and CDR2 YFSETQ.

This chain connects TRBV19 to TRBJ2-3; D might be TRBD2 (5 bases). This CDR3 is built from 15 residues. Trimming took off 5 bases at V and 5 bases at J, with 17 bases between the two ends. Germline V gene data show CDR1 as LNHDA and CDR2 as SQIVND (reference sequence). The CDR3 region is CASSSRGIGQDTQYF. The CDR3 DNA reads TGTGCCAGTAGTTCAAGAGGGATAGGCCAAGATACGCAGTATTTT.

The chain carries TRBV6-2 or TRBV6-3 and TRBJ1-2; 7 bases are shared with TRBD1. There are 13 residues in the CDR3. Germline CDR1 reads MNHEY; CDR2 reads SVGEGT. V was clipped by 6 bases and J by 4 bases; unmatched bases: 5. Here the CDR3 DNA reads TGTGCCAGCAGCCCACAGGGGACCTATGGCTACACCTTC. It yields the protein CASSPQGTYGYTF.

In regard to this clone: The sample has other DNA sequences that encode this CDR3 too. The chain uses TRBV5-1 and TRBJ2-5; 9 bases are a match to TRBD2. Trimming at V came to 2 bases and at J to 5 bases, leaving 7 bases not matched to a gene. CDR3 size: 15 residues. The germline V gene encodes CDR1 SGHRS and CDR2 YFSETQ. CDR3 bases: TGCGCCAGCAGCTTAGCGGGGGGCCTTCAGGAGACCCAGTACTTC. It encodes CASSLAGGLQETQYF.

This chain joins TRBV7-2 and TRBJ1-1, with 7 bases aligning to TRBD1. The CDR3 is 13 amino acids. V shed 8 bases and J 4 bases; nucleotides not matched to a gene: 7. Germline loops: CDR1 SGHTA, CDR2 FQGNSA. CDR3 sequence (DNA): TGTGCCAGCGTACTGAACAGGGGCACTGAAGCTTTCTTT. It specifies CASVLNRGTEAFF.

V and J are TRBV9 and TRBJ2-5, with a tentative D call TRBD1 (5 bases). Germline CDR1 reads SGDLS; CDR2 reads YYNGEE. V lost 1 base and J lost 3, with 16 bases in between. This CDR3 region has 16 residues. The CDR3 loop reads CASSVLGRAKEETQYF. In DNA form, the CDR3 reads TGTGCCAGCAGCGTATTAGGCAGGGCTAAAGAAGAGACCCAGTACTTC.

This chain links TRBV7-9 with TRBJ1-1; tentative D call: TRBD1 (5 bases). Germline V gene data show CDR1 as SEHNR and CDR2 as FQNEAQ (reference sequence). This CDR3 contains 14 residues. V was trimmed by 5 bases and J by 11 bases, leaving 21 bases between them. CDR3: CASSPSSVKGWAFF. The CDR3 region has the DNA TGTGCCAGCAGCCCTTCCTCAGTAAAGGGGTGGGCTTTCTTT.

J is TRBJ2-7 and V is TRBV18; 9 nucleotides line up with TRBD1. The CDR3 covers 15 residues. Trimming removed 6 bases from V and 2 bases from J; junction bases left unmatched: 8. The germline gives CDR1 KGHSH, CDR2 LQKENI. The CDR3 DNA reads TGTGCCAGCTCGTCCGGGACAGGGTACCCCTACGAGCAGTACTTC. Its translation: CASSSGTGYPYEQYF.

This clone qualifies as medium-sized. The CDR3 DNA is TGTGCCAGCAGGCTAGCGGGGGGGGCCGGGAATGAGCAGTTCTTC. Residues: CASRLAGGAGNEQFF. The rearrangement joins TRBV6-5 to TRBJ2-1, with 12 bases lining up with TRBD2. Germline trimming cut 6 bases from V and 7 bases from J; bases unmatched to any gene: 7. The CDR3 is 15 residues long. Germline CDR1 and CDR2: MNHEY and SVGAGI.

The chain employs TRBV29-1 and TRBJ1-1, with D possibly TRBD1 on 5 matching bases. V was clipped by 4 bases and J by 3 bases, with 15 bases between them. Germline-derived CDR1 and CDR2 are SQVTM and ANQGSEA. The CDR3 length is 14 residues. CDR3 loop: CSVGGTREDTEAFF. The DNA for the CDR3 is TGCAGCGTTGGAGGTACCAGGGAAGACACTGAAGCTTTCTTT.

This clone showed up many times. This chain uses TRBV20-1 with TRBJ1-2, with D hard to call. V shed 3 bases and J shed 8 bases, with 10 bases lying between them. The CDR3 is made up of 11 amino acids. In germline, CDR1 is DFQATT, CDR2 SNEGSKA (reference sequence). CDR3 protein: CSARIGRGYTF. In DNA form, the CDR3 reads TGCAGTGCTAGGATAGGGAGGGGCTACACCTTC.

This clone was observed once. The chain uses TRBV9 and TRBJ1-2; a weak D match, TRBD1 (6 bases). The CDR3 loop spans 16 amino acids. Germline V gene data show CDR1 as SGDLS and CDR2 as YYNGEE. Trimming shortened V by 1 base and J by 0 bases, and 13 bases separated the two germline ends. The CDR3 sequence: CASSVYRDITNYGYTF. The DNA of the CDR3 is TGTGCCAGCAGCGTATACCGGGACATAACTAACTATGGCTACACCTTC.

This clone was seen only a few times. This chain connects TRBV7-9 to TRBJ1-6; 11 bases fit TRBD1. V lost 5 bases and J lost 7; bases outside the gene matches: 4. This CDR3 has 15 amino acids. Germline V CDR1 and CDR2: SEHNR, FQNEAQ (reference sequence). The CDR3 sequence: CASSGQGAQNSPLHF. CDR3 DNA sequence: TGTGCCAGCAGCGGACAGGGGGCGCAGAATTCACCCCTCCACTTT.

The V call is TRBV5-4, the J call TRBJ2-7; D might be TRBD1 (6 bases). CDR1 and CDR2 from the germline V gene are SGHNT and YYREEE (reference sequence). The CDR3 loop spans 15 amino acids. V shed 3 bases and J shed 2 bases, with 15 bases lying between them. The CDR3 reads CASSYDTGFTYEQYF. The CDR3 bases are TGTGCCAGCAGCTACGATACAGGGTTCACCTACGAGCAGTACTTC.

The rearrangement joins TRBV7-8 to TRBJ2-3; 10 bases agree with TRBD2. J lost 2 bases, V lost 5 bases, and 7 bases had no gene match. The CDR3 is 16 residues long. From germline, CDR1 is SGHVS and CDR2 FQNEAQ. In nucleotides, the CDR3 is TGTGCCAGCAGCCCTTTAGCGGGGGGTTCCACAGATACGCAGTATTTT. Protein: CASSPLAGGSTDTQYF.

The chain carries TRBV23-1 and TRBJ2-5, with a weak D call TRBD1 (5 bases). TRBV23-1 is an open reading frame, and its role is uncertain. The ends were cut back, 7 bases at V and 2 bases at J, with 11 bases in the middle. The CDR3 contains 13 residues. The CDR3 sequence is CASISRVQETQYF. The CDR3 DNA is TGCGCCAGCATATCCAGGGTGCAAGAGACCCAGTACTTC.

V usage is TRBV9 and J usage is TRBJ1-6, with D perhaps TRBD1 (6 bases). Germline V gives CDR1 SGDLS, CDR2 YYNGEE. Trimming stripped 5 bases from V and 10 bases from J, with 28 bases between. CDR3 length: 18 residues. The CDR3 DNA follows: TGTGCCAGCAGTGAAGGGGGTAACATGGCAAGAGAATTCTCACCCCTCCACTTT. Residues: CASSEGGNMAREFSPLHF.

The chain's CDR3 is CASSAGYEADTQYF. Here the CDR3 DNA reads TGTGCCAGCAGCGCGGGGTACGAGGCAGATACGCAGTATTTT. The chain recombines TRBV7-9 with TRBJ2-3; D is perhaps TRBD2 (6 bases). V dropped 5 bases and J dropped 4 bases, with 13 bases sitting between them. Germline CDR1 reads SEHNR; CDR2 reads FQNEAQ (reference sequence). The CDR3 has 14 residues.

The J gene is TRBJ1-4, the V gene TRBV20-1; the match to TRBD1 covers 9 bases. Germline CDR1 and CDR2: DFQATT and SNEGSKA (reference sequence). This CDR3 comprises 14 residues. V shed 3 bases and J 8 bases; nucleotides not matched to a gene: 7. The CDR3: CSASKGQGGEKLFF. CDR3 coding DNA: TGCAGTGCTAGTAAGGGACAGGGAGGAGAAAAACTGTTTTTT.

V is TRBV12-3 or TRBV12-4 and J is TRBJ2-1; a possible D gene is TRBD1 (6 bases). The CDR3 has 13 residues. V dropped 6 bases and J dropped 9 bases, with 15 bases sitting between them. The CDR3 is CASRSQGTGEQFF. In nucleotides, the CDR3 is TGTGCCAGCAGGTCACAGGGTACCGGTGAGCAGTTCTTC.

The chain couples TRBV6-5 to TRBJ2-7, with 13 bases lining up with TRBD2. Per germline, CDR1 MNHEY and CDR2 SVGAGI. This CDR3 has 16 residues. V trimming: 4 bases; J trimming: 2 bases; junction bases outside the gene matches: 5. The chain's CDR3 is CASSLRLAGGPYEQYF. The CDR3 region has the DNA TGTGCCAGCAGTTTGCGACTAGCGGGGGGCCCCTACGAGCAGTACTTC.

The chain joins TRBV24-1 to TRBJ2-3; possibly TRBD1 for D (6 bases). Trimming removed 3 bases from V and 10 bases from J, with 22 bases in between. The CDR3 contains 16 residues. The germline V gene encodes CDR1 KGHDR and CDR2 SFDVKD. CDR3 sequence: CATSDRSSQGSRAQYF. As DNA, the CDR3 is TGTGCCACCAGTGATCGAAGCAGCCAGGGGAGCAGGGCGCAGTATTTT.

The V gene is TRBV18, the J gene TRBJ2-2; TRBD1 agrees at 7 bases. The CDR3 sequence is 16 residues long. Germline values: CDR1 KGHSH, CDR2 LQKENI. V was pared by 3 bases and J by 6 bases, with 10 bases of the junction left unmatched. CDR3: CASSPGHQGVSGELFF. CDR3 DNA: TGTGCCAGCTCACCGGGACACCAGGGGGTATCCGGGGAGCTGTTTTTT.

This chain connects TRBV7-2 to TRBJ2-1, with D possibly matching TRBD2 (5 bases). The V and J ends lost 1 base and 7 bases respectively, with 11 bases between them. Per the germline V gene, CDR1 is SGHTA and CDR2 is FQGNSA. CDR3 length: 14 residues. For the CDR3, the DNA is TGTGCCAGCAGCTTAGGCGCGCGGGTGAATGAGCAGTTCTTC. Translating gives CASSLGARVNEQFF.